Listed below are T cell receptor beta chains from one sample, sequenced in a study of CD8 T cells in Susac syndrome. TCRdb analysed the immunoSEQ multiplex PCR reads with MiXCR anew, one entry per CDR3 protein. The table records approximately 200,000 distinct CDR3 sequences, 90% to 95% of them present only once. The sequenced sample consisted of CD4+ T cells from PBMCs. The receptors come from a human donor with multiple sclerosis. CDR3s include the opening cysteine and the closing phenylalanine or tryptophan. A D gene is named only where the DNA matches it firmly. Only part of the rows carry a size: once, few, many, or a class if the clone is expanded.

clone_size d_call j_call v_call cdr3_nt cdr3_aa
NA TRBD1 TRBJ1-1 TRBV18 TGTGCCAGCTCACCGGACAGGGGGAAGTCTGAAGCTTTCTTT CASSPDRGKSEAFF
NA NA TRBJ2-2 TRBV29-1 TGCAGCGTTGAAGGGAGGAACACCGGGGAGCTGTTTTTT CSVEGRNTGELFF
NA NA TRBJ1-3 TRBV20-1 TGCAGTGCCTTTGGGCCGAGCTCTGGAAACACCATATATTTT CSAFGPSSGNTIYF
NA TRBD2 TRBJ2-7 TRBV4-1 TGCGCCAGCAGCCAAGATCTGACACGGACTAGCGGGGAATCCTACGAGCAGTACTTC CASSQDLTRTSGESYEQYF
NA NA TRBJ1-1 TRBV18 TGTGCCAGCTCACCAATCCTGGGGGACACTGAAGCTTTCTTT CASSPILGDTEAFF
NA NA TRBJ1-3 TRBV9 TGTGCCAGCAGCGTAGAACCAGGAAGAGCTTCTGGAAACACCATATATTTT CASSVEPGRASGNTIYF
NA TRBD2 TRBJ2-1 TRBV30 TGTGCCTGGAGTGTGACTAGCTCAGGTGAGCAGTTCTTC CAWSVTSSGEQFF
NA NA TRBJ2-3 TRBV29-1 TGCAGCGTTGCGCTAGCCTTAAGCACAGATACGCAGTATTTT CSVALALSTDTQYF
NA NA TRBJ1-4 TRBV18 TGTGCCAGCTCACCGTGGACAGCTAATGAAAAACTGTTTTTT CASSPWTANEKLFF
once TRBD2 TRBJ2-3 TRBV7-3 TGTGCCAGCAGCTCGGCCGGGAGGTTCACAGATACGCAGTATTTT CASSSAGRFTDTQYF
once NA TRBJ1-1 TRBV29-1 TGCAGCGTTAAAAAGACTGCCGTAAACACTGAAGCTTTCTTT CSVKKTAVNTEAFF
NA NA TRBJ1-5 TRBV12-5 TGTGCTAGTGGTTTGGCGGTGGGACGTCAGCCCCAGCATTTT CASGLAVGRQPQHF
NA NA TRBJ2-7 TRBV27 TGTGCCAGCAGTTCCGACCTCAGCTGGCAGTACTTC CASSSDLSWQYF
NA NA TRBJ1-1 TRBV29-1 TGCAGCGTCCGGACGGGGACATCGAACACTGAAGCTTTCTTT CSVRTGTSNTEAFF
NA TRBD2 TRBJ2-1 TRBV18 TGTGCCAGCTCACCCCCAAGTGGAACGGGAGGGAGCAATGAGCAGTTCTTC CASSPPSGTGGSNEQFF
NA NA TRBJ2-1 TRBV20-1 TGCAGTGCTAGAGACCCCTCAGGGACGGGAAATGAGCAGTTCTTC CSARDPSGTGNEQFF
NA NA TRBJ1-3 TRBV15 TGTGCCACCAGCAGATCCCAGCCTTCTGGAAACACCATATATTTT CATSRSQPSGNTIYF
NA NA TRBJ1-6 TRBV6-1 TGTGCCAGCACTCTGAGCAGCTCCTATAATTCACCCCTCCACTTT CASTLSSSYNSPLHF
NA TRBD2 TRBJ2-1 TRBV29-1 TGCAGCGTTGATAGTGAAGCTAGCGGGGTAGGGGCCTACAATGAGCAGTTCTTC CSVDSEASGVGAYNEQFF
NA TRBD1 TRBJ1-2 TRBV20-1 TGCAGTGCTCGGGACAGTTATTATGGCTACACCTTC CSARDSYYGYTF
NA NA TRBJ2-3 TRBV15 TGTGCCACCAGCCGGACCCTAGATACGCAGTATTTT CATSRTLDTQYF
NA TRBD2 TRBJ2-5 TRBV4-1 TGCGCCAGCAGCCACTTGGGGGGGGATAAGCAAGAGACCCAGTACTTC CASSHLGGDKQETQYF
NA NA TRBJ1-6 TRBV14 TGTGCCAGCAGCCAACACAGGTCACCCCTCCACTTT CASSQHRSPLHF
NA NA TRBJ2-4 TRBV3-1 TGTGCCAGCAGCCATCTAATACATCACATTCAGTACTTC CASSHLIHHIQYF
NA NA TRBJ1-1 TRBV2 TGTGCCAGCAGTGCGGCAGGCGGCACTGAAGCTTTCTTT CASSAAGGTEAFF
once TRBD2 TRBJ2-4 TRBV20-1 TGCAGTGCTCCGGGGGGGGCGAGAAACATTCAGTACTTC CSAPGGARNIQYF
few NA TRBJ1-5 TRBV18 TGTGCCAGCTCCCCTGGGAGCAATCAGCCCCAGCATTTT CASSPGSNQPQHF
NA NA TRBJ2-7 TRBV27 TGTGCCAGCAGTCATCTACACAGGGTTGGCGACGAGCAGTACTTC CASSHLHRVGDEQYF
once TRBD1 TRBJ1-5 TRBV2 TGTGCCAGCAGTTCACGACAGGGGGCGAATCAGCCCCAGCATTTT CASSSRQGANQPQHF
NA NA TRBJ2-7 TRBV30 TGTGCCCACCGGGTGGCAGGGACCTACGAGCAGTACTTC CAHRVAGTYEQYF
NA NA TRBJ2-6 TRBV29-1 TGCAGCGTTCTCCGCTCTGGGGCCAACGTCCTGACTTTC CSVLRSGANVLTF
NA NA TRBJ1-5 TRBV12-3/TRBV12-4 TGTGCCAGCAGTTTCGCCAGGGATCAGCCCCAGCATTTT CASSFARDQPQHF
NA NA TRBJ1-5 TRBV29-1 TGCAGCGTTGGCCCGCAGGCGGACCAGCCCCAGCATTTT CSVGPQADQPQHF
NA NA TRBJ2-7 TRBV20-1 TGCAGTGCTTGGGCGGCAGAATCCTACGAGCAGTACTTC CSAWAAESYEQYF
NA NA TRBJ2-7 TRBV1 TGCACCATCCGACTAGCGGGAGAGGAGGAGTACTTC CTIRLAGEEEYF
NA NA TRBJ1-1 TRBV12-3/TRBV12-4 TGTGCCAGCAGTCCTCGGTTAGGTGACACTGAAGCTTTCTTT CASSPRLGDTEAFF
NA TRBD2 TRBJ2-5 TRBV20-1 TGCAGTGCCACGTCCCGGGGGGAACGGGAGACCCAGTACTTC CSATSRGERETQYF
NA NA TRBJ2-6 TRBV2 TGTGCCAGCACCTTAGAGAGGGATGCCGGGGCCAACGTCCTGACTTTC CASTLERDAGANVLTF
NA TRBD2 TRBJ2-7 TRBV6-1 TGTGCCAGCAGCCGCCCTTATCGGGGGGACGGCTACGAGCAGTACTTC CASSRPYRGDGYEQYF
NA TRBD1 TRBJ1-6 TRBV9 TGTGCCAGCAGCCTGACAGGGATCGACTCACCCCTCCACTTT CASSLTGIDSPLHF
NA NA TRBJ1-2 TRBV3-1 TGTGCCAGCAGCCAAGAGGAGGGGTACGGCTACACCTTC CASSQEEGYGYTF
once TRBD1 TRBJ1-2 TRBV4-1 TGCGCCAGCAGCCAAGAATATCGACAGGGACCCTATGGCTACACCTTC CASSQEYRQGPYGYTF
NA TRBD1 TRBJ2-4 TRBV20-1 TGCAGTGCCGTTGACAGGGGGGAGGCCAAAAACATTCAGTACTTC CSAVDRGEAKNIQYF
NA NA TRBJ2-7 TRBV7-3 TGTGCCAGCAGCTTGCGCGGTGGGGGCTCCGAGCAGTACTTC CASSLRGGGSEQYF
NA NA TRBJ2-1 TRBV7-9 TGTGCCAGCAGCCATGCGGGACAGTACAATGAGCAGTTCTTC CASSHAGQYNEQFF
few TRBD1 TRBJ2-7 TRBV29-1 TGCAGCGGTACGGTAGGGGGCAACGAGCAGTACTTC CSGTVGGNEQYF
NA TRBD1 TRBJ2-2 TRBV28 TGTGCCAGCAGAGGGACAGGGGGAACCGGGGAGCTGTTTTTT CASRGTGGTGELFF
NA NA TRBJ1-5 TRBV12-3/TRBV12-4 TGTGCCAGCAGTTTAGCGTCGGCCCCCCAGCATTTT CASSLASAPQHF
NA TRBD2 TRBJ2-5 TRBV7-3 TGTGCCAGCAGCCCTGTAGGGGGACTAGCGGGGTTTGAGACCCAGTACTTC CASSPVGGLAGFETQYF
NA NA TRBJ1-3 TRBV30 TGTGCCTGGAGCCGACATAGCTCTGGAAACACCATATATTTT CAWSRHSSGNTIYF
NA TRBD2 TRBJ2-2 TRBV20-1 TGCAGTGCTAGAGATGGGACTAGCGGGAGTTGGAGGGGCGGGGAGCTGTTTTTT CSARDGTSGSWRGGELFF
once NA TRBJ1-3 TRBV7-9 TGTGCCAGCAGCCGGACTACTGGAAACACCATATATTTT CASSRTTGNTIYF
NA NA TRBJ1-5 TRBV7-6 TGTGCCAGCAGCTTTGGTCTCGATCAGCCCCAGCATTTT CASSFGLDQPQHF
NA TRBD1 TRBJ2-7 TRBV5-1 TGCGCCAGCCGCTTGGGGGTCGGGGACAGAGACGACGAGCAGTACTTC CASRLGVGDRDDEQYF
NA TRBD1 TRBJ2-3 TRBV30 TGTGCCTGGGACGGGACAGGGTTAGATACGCAGTATTTT CAWDGTGLDTQYF